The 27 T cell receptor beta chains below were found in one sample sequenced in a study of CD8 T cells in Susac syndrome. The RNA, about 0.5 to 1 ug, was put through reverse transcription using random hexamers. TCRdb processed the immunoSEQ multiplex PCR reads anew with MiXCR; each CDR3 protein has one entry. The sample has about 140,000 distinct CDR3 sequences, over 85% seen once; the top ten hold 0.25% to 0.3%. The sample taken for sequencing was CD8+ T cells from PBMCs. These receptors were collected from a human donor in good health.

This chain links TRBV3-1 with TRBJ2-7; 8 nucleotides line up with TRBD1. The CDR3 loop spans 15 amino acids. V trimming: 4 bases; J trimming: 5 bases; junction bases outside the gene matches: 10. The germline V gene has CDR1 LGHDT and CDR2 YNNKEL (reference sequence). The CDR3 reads CASSLGPGGGNEQYF. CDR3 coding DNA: TGTGCCAGCAGCCTCGGGCCAGGGGGCGGAAACGAGCAGTACTTC.

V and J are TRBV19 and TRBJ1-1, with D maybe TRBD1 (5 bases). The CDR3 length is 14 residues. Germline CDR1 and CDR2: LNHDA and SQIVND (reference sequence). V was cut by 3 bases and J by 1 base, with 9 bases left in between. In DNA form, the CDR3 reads TGTGCCAGTAGTATTTCAGGGTGGAACACTGAAGCTTTCTTT. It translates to CASSISGWNTEAFF. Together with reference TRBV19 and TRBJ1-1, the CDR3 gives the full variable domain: DGGITQSPKYLFRKEGQNVTLSCEQNLNHDAMYWYRQDPGQGLRLIYYSQIVNDFQKGDIAEGYSVSREKKESFPLTVTSAQKNPTAFYLCASSISGWNTEAFFGQGTRLTVV.

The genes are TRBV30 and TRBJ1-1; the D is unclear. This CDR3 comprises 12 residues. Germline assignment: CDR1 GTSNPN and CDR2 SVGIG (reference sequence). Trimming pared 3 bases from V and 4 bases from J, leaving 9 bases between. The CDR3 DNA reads TGTGCCTGGAGCTCGGCAGTCACTGAAGCTTTCTTT. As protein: CAWSSAVTEAFF.

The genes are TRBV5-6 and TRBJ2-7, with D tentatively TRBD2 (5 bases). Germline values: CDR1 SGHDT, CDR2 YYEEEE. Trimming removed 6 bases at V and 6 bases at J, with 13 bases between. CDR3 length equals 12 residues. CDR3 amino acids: CASTNRGREQYF. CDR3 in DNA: TGTGCCAGCACCAACCGCGGGCGCGAGCAGTACTTC.

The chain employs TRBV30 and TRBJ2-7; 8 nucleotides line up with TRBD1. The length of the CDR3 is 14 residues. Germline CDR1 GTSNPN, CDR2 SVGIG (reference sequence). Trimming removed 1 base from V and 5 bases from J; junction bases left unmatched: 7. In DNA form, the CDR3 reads TGTGCCTGGAGTGGGACAGGGCTTTTGAACGAGCAGTACTTC. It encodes CAWSGTGLLNEQYF. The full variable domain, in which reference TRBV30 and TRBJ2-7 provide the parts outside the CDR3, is SQTIHQWPATLVQPVGSPLSLECTVEGTSNPNLYWYRQAAGRGLQLLFYSVGIGQISSEVPQNLSASRPQDRQFILSSKKLLLSDSGFYLCAWSGTGLLNEQYFGPGTRLTVT.

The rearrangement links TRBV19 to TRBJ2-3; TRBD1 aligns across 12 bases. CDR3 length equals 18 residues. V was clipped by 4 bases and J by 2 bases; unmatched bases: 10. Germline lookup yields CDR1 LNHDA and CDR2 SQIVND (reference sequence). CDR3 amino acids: CASSSRRDRGHATDTQYF. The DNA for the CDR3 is TGTGCCAGTAGTAGCCGGCGGGACAGGGGGCACGCCACAGATACGCAGTATTTT.

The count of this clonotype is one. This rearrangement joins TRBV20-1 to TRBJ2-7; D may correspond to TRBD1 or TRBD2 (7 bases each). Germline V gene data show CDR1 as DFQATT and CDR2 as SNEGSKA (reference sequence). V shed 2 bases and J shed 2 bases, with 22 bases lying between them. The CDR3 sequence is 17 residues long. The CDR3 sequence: CSARLPREGAGAYEQYF. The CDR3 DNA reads TGCAGTGCTAGACTACCCCGAGAGGGGGCGGGGGCCTACGAGCAGTACTTC.

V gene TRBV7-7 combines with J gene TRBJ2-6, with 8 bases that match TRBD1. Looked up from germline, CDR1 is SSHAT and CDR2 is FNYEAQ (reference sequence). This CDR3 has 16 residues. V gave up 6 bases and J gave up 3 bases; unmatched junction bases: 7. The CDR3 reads CASRHDRGSGANVLTF. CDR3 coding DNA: TGTGCCAGCAGACACGACAGGGGAAGTGGGGCCAACGTCCTGACTTTC.

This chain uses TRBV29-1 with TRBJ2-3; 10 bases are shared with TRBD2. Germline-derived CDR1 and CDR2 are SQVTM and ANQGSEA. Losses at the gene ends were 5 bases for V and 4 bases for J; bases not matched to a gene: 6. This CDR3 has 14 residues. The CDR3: CSVTGTSVADTQYF. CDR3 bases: TGCAGCGTTACCGGGACTAGCGTTGCAGATACGCAGTATTTT.

CDR3 loop: CASSSNYPGEAFF. The CDR3 DNA reads as TGCGCCAGCAGCTCGAATTATCCCGGGGAAGCTTTCTTT. The V and J genes are TRBV4-1 and TRBJ1-1; D uncertain. V gave up 5 bases and J gave up 8 bases, with 15 bases separating them. Germline V gene data show CDR1 as MGHRA and CDR2 as YSYEKL. This CDR3 comprises 13 residues.

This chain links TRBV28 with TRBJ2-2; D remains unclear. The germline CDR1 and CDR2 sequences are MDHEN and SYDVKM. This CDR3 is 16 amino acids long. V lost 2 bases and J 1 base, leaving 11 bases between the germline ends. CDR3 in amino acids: CASSLLEVRNTGELFF. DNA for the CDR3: TGTGCCAGCAGTTTACTCGAGGTGCGGAACACCGGGGAGCTGTTTTTT.

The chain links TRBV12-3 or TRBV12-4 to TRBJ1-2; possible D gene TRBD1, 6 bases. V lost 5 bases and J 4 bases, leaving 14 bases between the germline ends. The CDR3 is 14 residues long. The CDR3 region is CASSGMMDSYGYTF. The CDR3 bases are TGTGCCAGCAGTGGCATGATGGACAGCTATGGCTACACCTTC.

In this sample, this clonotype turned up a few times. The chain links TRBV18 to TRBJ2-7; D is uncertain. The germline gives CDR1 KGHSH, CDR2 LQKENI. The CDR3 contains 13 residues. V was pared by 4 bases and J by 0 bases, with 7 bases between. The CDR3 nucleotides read TGTGCCAGCTCACTCCCAAGCTCCTACGAGCAGTACTTC. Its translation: CASSLPSSYEQYF.

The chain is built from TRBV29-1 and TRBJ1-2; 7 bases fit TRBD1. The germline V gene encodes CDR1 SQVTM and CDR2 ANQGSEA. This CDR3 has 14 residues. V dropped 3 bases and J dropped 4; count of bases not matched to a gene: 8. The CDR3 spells CSVEDRSAGYGYTF. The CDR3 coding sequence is TGCAGCGTTGAGGACAGGTCGGCAGGCTATGGCTACACCTTC. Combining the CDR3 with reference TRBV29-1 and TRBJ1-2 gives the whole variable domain SAVISQKPSRDICQRGTSLTIQCQVDSQVTMMFWYRQQPGQSLTLIATANQGSEATYESGFVIDKFPISRPNLTFSTLTVSNMSPEDSSIYLCSVEDRSAGYGYTFGSGTRLTVV.

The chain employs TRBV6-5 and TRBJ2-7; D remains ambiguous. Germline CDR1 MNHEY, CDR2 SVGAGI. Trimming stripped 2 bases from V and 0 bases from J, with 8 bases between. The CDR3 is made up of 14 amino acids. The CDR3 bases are TGTGCCAGCAGTTACGCCGGGTCCTCCTACGAGCAGTACTTC. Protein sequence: CASSYAGSSYEQYF.

The CDR3 region is CASSLAESYEQYF. For the CDR3, the DNA is TGTGCCAGCAGTTTAGCAGAGTCGTACGAGCAGTACTTC. The J gene is TRBJ2-7, the V gene TRBV27; D unclear. CDR1 is MNHEY, CDR2 SMNVEV, per germline (reference sequence). The CDR3 sequence is 13 residues long. With 2 bases removed from V and 4 bases from J, the gap between germline ends came to 9 bases.

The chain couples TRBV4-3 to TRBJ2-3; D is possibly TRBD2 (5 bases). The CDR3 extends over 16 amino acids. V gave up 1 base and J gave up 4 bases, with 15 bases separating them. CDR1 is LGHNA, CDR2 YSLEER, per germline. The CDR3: CASSQAGWEIADTQYF. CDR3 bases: TGCGCCAGCAGCCAAGCTGGGTGGGAGATCGCAGATACGCAGTATTTT.

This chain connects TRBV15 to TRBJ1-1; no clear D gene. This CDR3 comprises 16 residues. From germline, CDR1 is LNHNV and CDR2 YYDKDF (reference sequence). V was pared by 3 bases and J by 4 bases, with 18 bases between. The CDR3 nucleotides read TGTGCCACCAGCAGGGGCGAGACACGAGGGCCCACTGAAGCTTTCTTT. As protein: CATSRGETRGPTEAFF.

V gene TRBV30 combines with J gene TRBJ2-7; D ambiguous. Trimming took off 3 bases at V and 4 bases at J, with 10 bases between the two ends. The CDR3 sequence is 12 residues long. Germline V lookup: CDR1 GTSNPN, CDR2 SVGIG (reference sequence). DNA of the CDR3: TGTGCCTGGAGGACGGAAATTTACGAGCAGTACTTC. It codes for CAWRTEIYEQYF.

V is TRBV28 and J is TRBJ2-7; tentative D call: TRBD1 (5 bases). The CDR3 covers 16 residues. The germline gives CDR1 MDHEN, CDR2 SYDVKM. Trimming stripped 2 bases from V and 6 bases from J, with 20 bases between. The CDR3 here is CASSLVARSRVIEQYF. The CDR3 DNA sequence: TGTGCCAGCAGTTTAGTCGCGAGGAGCAGGGTAATCGAGCAGTACTTC.

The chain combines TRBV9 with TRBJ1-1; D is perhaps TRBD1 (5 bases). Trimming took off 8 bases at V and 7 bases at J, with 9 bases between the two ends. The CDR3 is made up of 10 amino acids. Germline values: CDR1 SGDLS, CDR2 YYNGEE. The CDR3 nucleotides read TGTGCCAGTGGGGGGTATGAAGCTTTCTTT. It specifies CASGGYEAFF.

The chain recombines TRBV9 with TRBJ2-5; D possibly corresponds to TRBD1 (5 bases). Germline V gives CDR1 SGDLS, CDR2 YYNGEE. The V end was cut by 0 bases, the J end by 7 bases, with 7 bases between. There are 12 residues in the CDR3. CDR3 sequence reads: CASSVDGATQYF. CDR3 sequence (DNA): TGTGCCAGCAGCGTAGATGGGGCGACCCAGTACTTC.

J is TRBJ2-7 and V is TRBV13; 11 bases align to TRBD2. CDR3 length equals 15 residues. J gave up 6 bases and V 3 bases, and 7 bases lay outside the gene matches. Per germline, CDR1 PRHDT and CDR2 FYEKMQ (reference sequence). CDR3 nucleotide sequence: TGTGCCAGCAGCTTCAGACTAGCGGGGATTTTCGAGCAGTACTTC. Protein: CASSFRLAGIFEQYF. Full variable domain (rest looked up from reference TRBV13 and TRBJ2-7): AAGVIQSPRHLIKEKRETATLKCYPIPRHDTVYWYQQGPGQDPQFLISFYEKMQSDKGSIPDRFSAQQFSDYHSELNMSSLELGDSALYFCASSFRLAGIFEQYFGPGTRLTVT.

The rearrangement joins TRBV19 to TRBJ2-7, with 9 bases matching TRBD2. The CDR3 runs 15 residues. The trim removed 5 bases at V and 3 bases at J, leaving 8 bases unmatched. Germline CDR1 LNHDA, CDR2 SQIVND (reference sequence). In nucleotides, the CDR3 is TGTGCCAGTAGTCCAACGATAGCGGGAGTCTACGAGCAGTACTTC. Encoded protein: CASSPTIAGVYEQYF.

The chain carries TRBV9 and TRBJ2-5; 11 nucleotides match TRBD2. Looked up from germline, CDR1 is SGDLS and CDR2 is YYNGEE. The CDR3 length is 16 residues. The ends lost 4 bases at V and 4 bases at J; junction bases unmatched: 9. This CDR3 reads CASSTGTSGGGETQYF. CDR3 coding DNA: TGTGCCAGCAGCACTGGGACTAGCGGCGGCGGAGAGACCCAGTACTTC.

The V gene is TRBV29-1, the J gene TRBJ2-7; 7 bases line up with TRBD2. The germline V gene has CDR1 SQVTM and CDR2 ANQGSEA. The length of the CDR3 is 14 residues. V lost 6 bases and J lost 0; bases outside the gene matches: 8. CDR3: CSVNGAGASYEQYF. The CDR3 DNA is TGCAGCGTAAATGGGGCGGGAGCCTCCTACGAGCAGTACTTC.

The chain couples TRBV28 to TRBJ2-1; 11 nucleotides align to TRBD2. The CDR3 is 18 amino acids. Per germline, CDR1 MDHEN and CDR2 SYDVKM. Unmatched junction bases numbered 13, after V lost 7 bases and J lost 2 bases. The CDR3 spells CASTWGLAGGQTYNEQFF. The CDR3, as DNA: TGTGCCAGCACCTGGGGGCTAGCGGGAGGCCAGACCTACAATGAGCAGTTCTTC. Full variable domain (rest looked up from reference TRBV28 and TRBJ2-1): DVKVTQSSRYLVKRTGEKVFLECVQDMDHENMFWYRQDPGLGLRLIYFSYDVKMKEKGDIPEGYSVSREKKERFSLILESASTNQTSMYLCASTWGLAGGQTYNEQFFGPGTRLTVL.